Listed here are 7 T cell receptor beta chains from one sample, sequenced in a study of blood T cell repertoires in COVID-19. Method: immunoSEQ multiplex PCR; TCRdb's copy keeps in-frame clones and lacks some. Of under 250,000 clones in the sample, about 86% were seen once. The sequencing input was peripheral blood. These receptors originate from a man older than 75 with acute or convalescent COVID-19.

The CDR3 DNA is TGCAGCGTCCATCTGCCGGGACACCTTTACGAGCAGTACTTC. This codes for CSVHLPGHLYEQYF. The V gene is TRBV29-1, the J gene TRBJ2-7; a weak D match, TRBD1 (6 bases). Germline V CDR1 and CDR2: SQVTM, ANQGSEA. Trimming took 6 bases from V and 4 from J, leaving 19 bases between them. CDR3 length equals 14 residues.

The rearrangement links TRBV28 to TRBJ2-7, with TRBD1 identical over 10 bases. J was trimmed by 1 base and V by 6 bases; bases with no gene match: 9. Germline V gives CDR1 MDHEN, CDR2 SYDVKM. The CDR3 loop spans 16 amino acids. The CDR3 nucleotides are TGTGCCAGCAGGCCTCTTCGGACAGGGGGATCCTACGAGCAGTACTTC. Translating it yields CASRPLRTGGSYEQYF.

This rearrangement joins TRBV18 to TRBJ1-2, with 8 bases matching TRBD1. The CDR3 loop spans 14 amino acids. Germline V gives CDR1 KGHSH, CDR2 LQKENI. V shed 1 base, J shed 8 bases, and the junction held 6 bases outside the gene matches. The CDR3 protein is CASSPLDGTGGYTF. Written as DNA, the CDR3 is TGTGCCAGCTCACCACTAGATGGGACAGGCGGCTACACCTTC. Full variable domain (remainder filled in from reference TRBV18 and TRBJ1-2): NAGVMQNPRHLVRRRGQEARLRCSPMKGHSHVYWYRQLPEEGLKFMVYLQKENIIDESGMPKERFSAEFPKEGPSILRIQQVVRGDSAAYFCASSPLDGTGGYTFGSGTRLTVV.

This clone was counted a few times. One end of the junction is discordant with germline, which a read error may explain. The chain links TRBV24-1 to TRBJ1-6; D possibly corresponds to TRBD1 (5 bases). The CDR3 is 19 amino acids. Germline assignment: CDR1 KGHDR and CDR2 SFDVKD. The CDR3 loop reads CATSGLVGGSSSYNSPLHF. In DNA form, the CDR3 reads TGTGCCACCAGTGGTTTGGTGGGGGGTTCGAGCTCCTATAATTCACCCCTCCACTTT.

Regarding this clone: The same CDR3 can be traced to other DNA sequences in this sample. The chain joins TRBV15 to TRBJ1-5, with a possible D match to TRBD1 (5 bases). Germline V gene lookup returns CDR1 LNHNV and CDR2 YYDKDF (reference sequence). CDR3 length: 15 residues. The germline V and J ends were trimmed by 0 bases and 7 bases, with 13 bases remaining between them. The CDR3 coding sequence is TGTGCCACCAGCAGAGATCGGGCAGGGAACCAGCCCCAGCATTTT. Its protein is CATSRDRAGNQPQHF.

In DNA form, the CDR3 reads TGTGCCACCAGTGATTGGCGTCAGGGGTGGAAGACCCAGTACTTC. Amino acids: CATSDWRQGWKTQYF. V and J are TRBV24-1 and TRBJ2-5, with a tentative D call TRBD1 (6 bases). Looked up from germline, CDR1 is KGHDR and CDR2 is SFDVKD. This CDR3 comprises 15 residues. Trimming stripped 2 bases from V and 6 bases from J, with 15 bases between.

The chain carries TRBV7-3 and TRBJ1-2, with 8 bases identical to TRBD1. The CDR3 totals 14 residues. V shed 4 bases and J 8 bases; nucleotides not matched to a gene: 9. Germline CDR1 is SGHTA and CDR2 is FQGTGA. The CDR3 DNA reads as TGTGCCAGCAGCTCCCAGACAGGGGTAGAGGGCTACACCTTC. Encoded protein: CASSSQTGVEGYTF.